Presented here are 19 T cell receptor beta chains from one specimen sequenced in a study of technical replicates of blood from a few donors. Here immunoSEQ multiplex PCR was the method, and the copy in TCRdb shows in-frame clones only, minus some. Of 55,000 to 75,000 clones in the sample, approximately 94% were seen once. The material sequenced was PBMCs. Receptors were obtained from a human donor in good health. Some clones in this sample may be carry-over from other donors' samples.

The chain employs TRBV5-1 and TRBJ2-3; 8 bases fit TRBD2. J was trimmed by 6 bases and V by 0 bases; bases with no gene match: 6. Looked up from germline, CDR1 is SGHRS and CDR2 is YFSETQ. This CDR3 has 15 residues. The CDR3 loop is CASSLGAGEFDTQYF. CDR3 bases: TGCGCCAGCAGCTTGGGAGCGGGGGAGTTCGATACGCAGTATTTT. The full variable domain, rest sourced from reference TRBV5-1 and TRBJ2-3, is KAGVTQTPRYLIKTRGQQVTLSCSPISGHRSVSWYQQTPGQGLQFLFEYFSETQRNKGNFPGRFSGRQFSNSRSEMNVSTLELGDSALYLCASSLGAGEFDTQYFGPGTRLTVL.

J is TRBJ1-2 and V is TRBV5-1, with 9 nucleotides matching TRBD1. Germline V gene sequence: CDR1 SGHRS, CDR2 YFSETQ. The trim removed 4 bases at V and 2 bases at J, leaving 6 bases unmatched. The CDR3 runs 15 residues. The CDR3 sequence is CASSLTGGTNYGYTF. DNA for the CDR3: TGCGCCAGCAGCCTTACAGGGGGCACCAACTATGGCTACACCTTC.

This chain joins TRBV2 and TRBJ2-7; unclear D gene. V lost 4 bases and J 4 bases, leaving 17 bases between the germline ends. The CDR3 contains 15 residues. The germline gives CDR1 SNHLY, CDR2 FYNNEI. CDR3 sequence reads: CASSGRNTAPYEQYF. The CDR3 region has the DNA TGTGCCAGCAGTGGACGGAATACAGCCCCATACGAGCAGTACTTC.

The chain recombines TRBV7-9 with TRBJ2-2; 9 nucleotides align to TRBD1. Germline CDR1 and CDR2: SEHNR and FQNEAQ (reference sequence). V was pared by 6 bases and J by 7 bases, with 9 bases of the junction left unmatched. There are 15 residues in the CDR3. DNA of the CDR3: TGTGCCAGCAGTTCCGGGACAGGGAGGAACGGGGAGCTGTTTTTT. Residues: CASSSGTGRNGELFF.

The chain combines TRBV5-1 with TRBJ1-1; D remains ambiguous. The V end was cut by 0 bases, the J end by 4 bases, with 22 bases between. Germline V gives CDR1 SGHRS, CDR2 YFSETQ. The CDR3 runs 18 residues. CDR3 protein: CASSLALRARSGTTEAFF. CDR3 nucleotide sequence: TGCGCCAGCAGCTTGGCCCTGCGAGCCCGTTCGGGAACCACTGAAGCTTTCTTT.

This clone rates as medium-sized. The chain couples TRBV12-5 to TRBJ2-1, with 12 bases fitting TRBD1. The CDR3 has 16 amino acids. Per the germline V gene, CDR1 is LGHNT and CDR2 is FRNRAP. Trimming at V came to 5 bases and at J to 6 bases, leaving 8 bases not matched to a gene. CDR3 DNA: TGTGCTAGTGGTGACCCGGGACAGGGGGCGACCAATGAGCAGTTCTTC. It specifies CASGDPGQGATNEQFF.

The V call is TRBV30, the J call TRBJ2-2, with D hard to call. The V end lost 2 bases, the J end lost 0 bases, and 10 bases lay between the germline ends. The CDR3 runs 15 residues. CDR1 and CDR2 (germline): GTSNPN, SVGIG (reference sequence). The CDR3 DNA reads as TGTGCCTGGAGTCCCGACACCGCGAACACCGGGGAGCTGTTTTTT. Its protein product is CAWSPDTANTGELFF.

V is TRBV7-9 and J is TRBJ1-5, with D possibly TRBD1 on 6 matching bases. The germline CDR1 and CDR2 sequences are SEHNR and FQNEAQ (reference sequence). Trimming stripped 5 bases from V and 5 bases from J, with 13 bases between. The CDR3 covers 14 residues. The CDR3 DNA reads as TGTGCCAGCAGCCGGGGGGGGGCATATCAGCCCCAGCATTTT. Translated: CASSRGGAYQPQHF.

V and J are TRBV7-9 and TRBJ2-5, with 8 bases aligning to TRBD1. CDR1 SEHNR and CDR2 FQNEAQ come from the germline V gene (reference sequence). The trim removed 5 bases at V and 7 bases at J, leaving 12 bases unmatched. The CDR3 is 15 residues long. The DNA for the CDR3 is TGTGCCAGCAGCCTAGGACAGGGTTTGAGCGGGACCCAGTACTTC. It is translated as CASSLGQGLSGTQYF.

This clone was observed a few times. The chain has TRBV6-6 and TRBJ1-2; D perhaps matches TRBD1 (5 bases). V lost 8 bases and J 3 bases, leaving 19 bases between the germline ends. This CDR3 is built from 15 residues. Looked up from germline, CDR1 is MNHNY and CDR2 is SVGAGI (reference sequence). The CDR3 coding sequence is TGTGCCAGCGGCGAATTGTGGGGCAGGGACTATGGCTACACCTTC. Protein sequence: CASGELWGRDYGYTF.

Only one count was recorded for this clone. V gene TRBV6-6 combines with J gene TRBJ2-3; maybe TRBD1 (6 bases). The V end was cut by 6 bases, the J end by 6 bases, with 22 bases between. The length of the CDR3 is 16 residues. From germline, CDR1 is MNHNY and CDR2 SVGAGI (reference sequence). The CDR3 DNA follows: TGTGCCAGCAGAGACGGGACAACAAATCCTCGGGATACGCAGTATTTT. It encodes CASRDGTTNPRDTQYF.

The chain combines TRBV4-2 with TRBJ2-3; 7 bases are shared with TRBD2. The germline CDR1 and CDR2 sequences are LGHNA and YNFKEQ. CDR3 length: 15 residues. J was trimmed by 6 bases and V by 6 bases; bases with no gene match: 12. CDR3 DNA: TGTGCCAGCAGATTAAGCGGGGCCCCACAGGATACGCAGTATTTT. Translated: CASRLSGAPQDTQYF.

The chain is built from TRBV5-1 and TRBJ2-5, with TRBD2 as a possible D gene (6 bases). Trimming cost V 4 bases and J 9 bases, with 13 bases left between them. This CDR3 spans 12 amino acids. Germline loops: CDR1 SGHRS, CDR2 YFSETQ. Here the CDR3 reads CASSMDYMSQYF. The DNA for the CDR3 is TGCGCCAGCAGCATGGACTATATGTCCCAGTACTTC.

The chain couples TRBV14 to TRBJ1-1; D gene ambiguous. Germline CDR1 and CDR2: SGHDN and FVKESK. CDR3 length equals 15 residues. The V and J ends lost 1 base and 1 base respectively, with 10 bases between them. CDR3 region: CASSQAHPRNTEAFF. CDR3 coding DNA: TGTGCCAGCAGCCAAGCCCACCCCAGGAACACTGAAGCTTTCTTT.

This clone was found once. The chain has TRBV2 and TRBJ2-2; 8 bases are shared with TRBD1. J lost 1 base, V lost 4 bases, and 2 bases had no gene match. The V gene's germline CDR1 is SNHLY and CDR2 FYNNEI. CDR3 length: 15 residues. CDR3 coding DNA: TGTGCCAGCAGTGGGACAGGGAGGAACACCGGGGAGCTGTTTTTT. It translates to CASSGTGRNTGELFF.

V gene TRBV7-8 combines with J gene TRBJ2-7; 7 positions match TRBD2. The CDR3 covers 16 residues. V lost 4 bases, J lost 3 bases, and 12 bases stayed unmatched. The germline V gene encodes CDR1 SGHVS and CDR2 FQNEAQ. DNA of the CDR3: TGTGCCAGCAGCTGGGGGGGGATCGGCGCCCACTACGAGCAGTACTTC. It translates to CASSWGGIGAHYEQYF.

The genes are TRBV6-5 and TRBJ1-2; D might be TRBD1 (6 bases). With 6 bases removed from V and 0 bases from J, the gap between germline ends came to 14 bases. This CDR3 contains 15 residues. Germline-derived CDR1 and CDR2 are MNHEY and SVGAGI. CDR3 in DNA: TGTGCCAGCAGCCCCGGGACACTTTCTAACTATGGCTACACCTTC. Residues: CASSPGTLSNYGYTF.

The chain recombines TRBV7-8 with TRBJ2-2; maybe TRBD2 (6 bases). CDR3 length: 13 amino acids. The V end was cut by 5 bases, the J end by 7 bases, with 11 bases between. Germline V CDR1 and CDR2: SGHVS, FQNEAQ. This CDR3 is CASSPRRGGELFF. The CDR3 DNA reads as TGTGCCAGCAGCCCGAGGCGGGGCGGGGAGCTGTTTTTT.

This chain links TRBV6-6 with TRBJ1-4, with D hard to call. The CDR3 has 14 residues. The V and J ends lost 2 bases and 6 bases respectively, with 10 bases between them. CDR1 and CDR2 (germline): MNHNY, SVGAGI (reference sequence). CDR3 sequence (DNA): TGTGCCAGCAGTTACACTGCTAAATATGAAAAACTGTTTTTT. Translated, it gives CASSYTAKYEKLFF.